Listed below are T cell receptor beta chains from one sample, sequenced in a study of blood T cell repertoires in COVID-19. The assay was immunoSEQ multiplex PCR, and TCRdb's table has in-frame clones only and misses some. The sample contains roughly 50,000 clones, over 75% of which appear only once. Sequenced: peripheral blood. Every receptor here comes from a human donor in a cohort sampled during active COVID-19. Both conserved end residues are part of each CDR3. D genes are given only for firm matches. Only some rows state a clone size, as once, few, many or a class for expanded clones.

abundance,d_gene,v_gene,j_gene,CDR3nt,CDR3aa
NA,TRBD2,TRBV28,TRBJ2-5,TGTGCCACCGGGAGGCGTGAGACCCAGTACTTC,CATGRRETQYF
NA,NA,TRBV7-2,TRBJ1-5,TGTGCCAGCAGCTTAGATAGTTACCAGCCCCAGCATTTT,CASSLDSYQPQHF
once,TRBD1,TRBV28,TRBJ1-1,TGTGCCAGCAGTTTTTACTTTTTCTCCCAAAACAGGGGGGCCGGGGGGAACACTGAAGCTTTCTTT,CASSFYFFSQNRGAGGNTEAFF
NA,NA,TRBV5-1,TRBJ1-6,TGCGCCAGCAGCCCCGATAGCTCCTATAATTCACCCCTCCACTTT,CASSPDSSYNSPLHF
few,TRBD1,TRBV27,TRBJ1-5,TGTGCCAGCAGGGGGGGACAGGCTAGCAATCAGCCCCAGCATTTT,CASRGGQASNQPQHF
few,NA,TRBV7-2,TRBJ2-2,TGTGCCAGCAGCCCCGACTTGGCCGGGGAGCTGTTTTTT,CASSPDLAGELFF
NA,NA,TRBV5-8,TRBJ1-2,TGTGCCAGCAGCAAGAACACGGGGGATGGCTACACCTTC,CASSKNTGDGYTF
NA,NA,TRBV5-6,TRBJ1-2,TGTGCCAGCAGCTCTCCCCTATATGGCTACACCTTC,CASSSPLYGYTF
NA,TRBD1,TRBV4-1,TRBJ1-5,TGCGCCAGCAGCCAAGATAGAGGGGGCAGACTTCCTCTAGGCAATCAGCCCCAGCATTTT,CASSQDRGGRLPLGNQPQHF
NA,TRBD1,TRBV5-1,TRBJ1-6,TGCGCCAGCAGCTTAGGACAGGGACATTCACCCCTCCACTTT,CASSLGQGHSPLHF
NA,NA,TRBV4-3,TRBJ2-7,TGCGCCAGCAGCCAAGAGAGGTCATGGAGGGGGCTGTACGAGCAGTACTTC,CASSQERSWRGLYEQYF